A single sample is the source of the 7 T cell receptor beta chains below, sequenced in a study of metastatic and nonmetastatic thyroid tumors. TCRdb called clones again from the PCR reads with MiXCR. The sample contains 7,000 to 10,000 clones, around 29% of which appear only once. Thyroid surgery took place with no prior treatment in any patient. The sample taken for sequencing was tumor tissue. These receptors were obtained from a female donor with papillary thyroid cancer or a benign thyroid nodule (not recorded which). Some clones in this sample may be carry-over from other donors' samples.

The V call is TRBV6-1, the J call TRBJ1-2; weak D call: TRBD1 (5 bases). The germline V and J ends were trimmed by 0 bases and 3 bases, with 17 bases remaining between them. CDR3 length equals 17 residues. Germline V gives CDR1 MNHNS, CDR2 SASEGT. In DNA form, the CDR3 reads TGTGCCAGCAGTGAAGCGCTGGGGGATGCACTAGACTATGGCTACACCTTC. Its protein is CASSEALGDALDYGYTF.

This clone was detected a few times. Sequence at one end of the junction differs from germline and may be a read error. The chain carries TRBV6-4 and TRBJ2-2; 9 bases match TRBD1. Germline lookup yields CDR1 MRHNA and CDR2 SNTAGT. The CDR3 runs 15 residues. CDR3: CAIRRDRGETAELFF. CDR3 bases: TGTGCCATCAGACGCGACAGGGGGGAGACCGCGGAGCTGTTTTTT.

The chain is built from TRBV11-2 and TRBJ2-1; the D gene is possibly TRBD2 (5 bases). CDR1 is SGHAT, CDR2 FQNNGV, per germline. V was cut by 3 bases and J by 6 bases, with 15 bases left in between. The CDR3 covers 15 residues. CDR3 in DNA: TGTGCCAGCAGCTTCGATTCCCTAGCCTTCAATGAGCAGTTCTTC. It encodes CASSFDSLAFNEQFF.

The table lists this clone with a few counts. A much larger clone is a single base away; this may be a read error. The sample holds other DNA sequences that translate to the same CDR3. The chain combines TRBV10-3 with TRBJ2-5; D is possibly TRBD2 (5 bases). The CDR3 runs to 13 residues. The germline CDR1 and CDR2 sequences are ENHRY and SYGVKD. The ends were cut back, 9 bases at V and 5 bases at J, with 16 bases in the middle. The DNA of the CDR3 is TGTGCCATTGGCGGCGGGCCCATGGAGACCCAGTACTTC. This encodes CAIGGGPMETQYF.

By sample fraction, this clone is medium-sized. The chain has TRBV7-6 and TRBJ2-7; 8 bases fit TRBD1. Per the germline V gene, CDR1 is SGHVS and CDR2 is FNYEAQ. V was clipped by 4 bases and J by 2 bases; unmatched bases: 4. The length of the CDR3 is 14 residues. CDR3 in DNA: TGTGCCAGCAGCTCTGGACAGGGAACCTACGAGCAGTACTTC. Translated: CASSSGQGTYEQYF. Full variable domain (rest looked up from reference TRBV7-6 and TRBJ2-7): GAGVSQSPRYKVTKRGQDVALRCDPISGHVSLYWYRQALGQGPEFLTYFNYEAQQDKSGLPNDRFSAERPEGSISTLTIQRTEQRDSAMYRCASSSGQGTYEQYFGPGTRLTVT.

This chain joins TRBV30 and TRBJ2-7; tentative D call: TRBD2 (6 bases). V was cut by 1 base and J by 4 bases, with 17 bases left in between. CDR1 is GTSNPN, CDR2 SVGIG, per germline (reference sequence). The CDR3 sequence is 15 residues long. The CDR3 region is CAWSASVMPPYEQYF. The CDR3 nucleotides read TGTGCCTGGAGTGCTAGCGTGATGCCTCCTTACGAGCAGTACTTC.

There are a few counts of this clone. The junction and the germline gene differ at one end; a read error may be behind it. The CDR3, as DNA: TGCGCCAGCAGTGATACAGGGGGAACTAACACTGAAGCCTTCTTT. Translation gives CASSDTGGTNTEAFF. The chain recombines TRBV10-2 with TRBJ1-1; 8 bases line up with TRBD1. CDR1 and CDR2 from the germline V gene are WSHSY and SAAADI. The CDR3 is made up of 15 amino acids.